This T cell receptor (beta chain) was documented in a study of cytomegalovirus exposure and HLA in healthy donors. 13 Jbeta primers and 60 Vbeta primers were used for the PCR. Sequenced by immunoSEQ multiplex PCR; TCRdb stores in-frame clones only, minus some. The repertoire consists of 180,000 or so clones, with 77% occurring once and the leading ten covering roughly 1.4%. As for this clone: Antigen unknown.

Points from the study as a whole: Cytomegalovirus association was listed for about 150 TCR beta chains. In vitro checks showed that three CMV-associated chains really do target CMV antigens.

This receptor was obtained from a man aged 18 to 30 in good health and CMV-seronegative. Input material: PBMCs.

CDR3 loop: CASSQRQGSSVYEQYF. Here the CDR3 DNA reads TGTGCCAGCAGTCAACGACAGGGTAGTTCCGTCTACGAGCAGTACTTC. The chain employs TRBV25-1 and TRBJ2-7; 7 nucleotides align to TRBD1. With V trimmed by 5 bases and J by 3 bases, 13 bases remained unmatched. This CDR3 has 16 residues. Germline V gene sequence: CDR1 MGHDK, CDR2 SYGVNS.